This T cell receptor (beta chain) was obtained from a study of blood T cell repertoires in COVID-19. Across the study: Specimens from acute and convalescent COVID-19 originated in the United States, Italy and Spain. PBMCs, B-cell-depleted T cells, or T cells provided the cDNA or gDNA that made up the material.

Study processing details: Using reference gene primer amplification, nucleated cell counts were estimated. Repertoires were generated with immunoSEQ multiplex PCR, while TCRdb's copy carries only in-frame clones and drops some. D and trimming were read from the DNA, whereas the V and J calls and clone size are those reported in that table. Found here are a few hundred thousand clones, roughly 80% of them singletons; the top ten hold roughly 20%. CDR1 is MDHEN, CDR2 SYDVKM, per germline. The CDR3 spans 15 residues. The V gene lost 1 base and the J gene lost 3 bases, with 12 bases spanning the gap. Material for sequencing was peripheral blood. The clonotype comes from an elderly woman with active or convalescent COVID-19. V is TRBV28 and J is TRBJ1-2; a weak D match, TRBD1 (5 bases). This CDR3 is CASSLSRARDYGYTF. The CDR3 coding sequence is TGTGCCAGCAGTTTATCCAGGGCTCGAGACTATGGCTACACCTTC.